This TCR beta chain was identified during a study of identical twins. Each CDR3 protein is one row after TCRdb ran MiXCR on the 5' RACE reads. The sample holds 640,000 or so distinct CDR3 sequences; around 6% are singletons and the top ten take 1.5% to 2%. The CDR3 has 15 residues. The junction had 8 bases not matched to a gene; V was cut back by 5 bases and J by 2 bases. CDR1 SGHRS and CDR2 YFSETQ come from the germline V gene. This clonotype was observed many times. As yet, its antigen is unknown. Whole-study findings and limits: Out-of-frame sharing of TCR alpha in monozygotic twins was underestimated by models.

The chain has TRBV5-1 and TRBJ2-5; TRBD2 aligns across 8 bases. This receptor was taken from a man younger than 35 in good health. Sequencing was performed on naive T cells sorted from blood. The CDR3 nucleotides read TGCGCCAGCAGGCTGCTAGCGGGTTTACAAGAGACCCAGTACTTC. Translation gives CASRLLAGLQETQYF.